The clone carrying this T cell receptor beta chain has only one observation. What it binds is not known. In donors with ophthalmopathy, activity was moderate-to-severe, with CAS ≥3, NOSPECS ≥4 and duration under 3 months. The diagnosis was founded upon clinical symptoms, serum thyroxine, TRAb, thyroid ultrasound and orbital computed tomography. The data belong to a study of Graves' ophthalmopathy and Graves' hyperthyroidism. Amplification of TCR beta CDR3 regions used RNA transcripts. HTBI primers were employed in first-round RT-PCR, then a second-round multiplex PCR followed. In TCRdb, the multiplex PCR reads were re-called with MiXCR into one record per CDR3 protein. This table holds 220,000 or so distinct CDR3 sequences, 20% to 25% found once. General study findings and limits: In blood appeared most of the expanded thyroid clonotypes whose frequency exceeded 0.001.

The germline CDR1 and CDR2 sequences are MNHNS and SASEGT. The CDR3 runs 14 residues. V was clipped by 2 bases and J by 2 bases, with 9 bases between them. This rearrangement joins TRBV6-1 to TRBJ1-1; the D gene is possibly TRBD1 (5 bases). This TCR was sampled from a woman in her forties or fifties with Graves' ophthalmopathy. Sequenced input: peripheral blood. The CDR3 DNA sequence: TGTGCCAGCAGTGAACAACAGGCTAACACTGAAGCTTTCTTT. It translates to CASSEQQANTEAFF.